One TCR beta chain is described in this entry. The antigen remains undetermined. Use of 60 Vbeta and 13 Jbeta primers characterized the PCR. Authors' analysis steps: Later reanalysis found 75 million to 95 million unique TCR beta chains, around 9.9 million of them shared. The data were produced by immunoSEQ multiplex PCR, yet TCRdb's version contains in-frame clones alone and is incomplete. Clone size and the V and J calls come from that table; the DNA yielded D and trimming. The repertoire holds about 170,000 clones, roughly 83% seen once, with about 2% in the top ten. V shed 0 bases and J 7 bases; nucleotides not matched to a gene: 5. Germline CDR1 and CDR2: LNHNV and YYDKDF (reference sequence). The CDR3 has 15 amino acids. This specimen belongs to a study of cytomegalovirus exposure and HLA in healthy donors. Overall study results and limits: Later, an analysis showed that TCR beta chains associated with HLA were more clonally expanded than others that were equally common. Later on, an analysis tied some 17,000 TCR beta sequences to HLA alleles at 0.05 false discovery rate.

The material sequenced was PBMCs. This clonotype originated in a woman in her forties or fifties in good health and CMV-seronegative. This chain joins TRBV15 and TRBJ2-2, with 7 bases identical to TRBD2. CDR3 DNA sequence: TGTGCCACCAGCAGAGAGTGGGGGGGGATCGGGGAGCTGTTTTTT. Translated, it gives CATSREWGGIGELFF.